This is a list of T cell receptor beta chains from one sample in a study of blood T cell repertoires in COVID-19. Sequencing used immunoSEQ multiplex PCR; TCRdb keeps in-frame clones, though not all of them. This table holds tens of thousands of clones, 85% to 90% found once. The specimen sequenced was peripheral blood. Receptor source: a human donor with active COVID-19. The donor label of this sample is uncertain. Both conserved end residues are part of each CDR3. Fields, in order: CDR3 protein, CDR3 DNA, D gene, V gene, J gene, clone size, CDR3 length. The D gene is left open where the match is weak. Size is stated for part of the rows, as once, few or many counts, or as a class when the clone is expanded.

CASSQGGAAYEQYF,TGTGCCAGCAGCCAGGGAGGGGCAGCCTACGAGCAGTACTTC,TRBD2,TRBV5-4,TRBJ2-7,few,14
CASSAPGGRGETQYF,TGTGCCAGCAGCGCCCCGGGGGGCCGGGGGGAGACCCAGTACTTC,NA,TRBV5-5,TRBJ2-5,NA,15
CSVEASGLSSYNEQFF,TGCAGCGTTGAAGCCAGCGGACTGAGCTCCTACAATGAGCAGTTCTTC,NA,TRBV29-1,TRBJ2-1,NA,16
CASRDQGKAYNEQFF,TGTGCCAGCAGAGACCAGGGGAAAGCCTACAATGAGCAGTTCTTC,NA,TRBV7-6,TRBJ2-1,NA,15
CASSALGNSENIQYF,TGTGCCAGCAGCGCCCTCGGGAACAGCGAAAACATTCAGTACTTC,NA,TRBV9,TRBJ2-4,NA,15
CASSGAYSGDVLFNEQFF,TGTGCCAGCAGCGGGGCTTACAGCGGGGATGTTTTATTCAATGAGCAGTTCTTC,TRBD2,TRBV9,TRBJ2-1,NA,18
CASKMRGGTSGRSTQYF,TGCGCCAGCAAGATGAGGGGGGGGACTAGCGGGAGGAGTACGCAGTATTTT,TRBD2,TRBV10-1,TRBJ2-3,NA,17
CATSSQQGNEQYF,TGTGCCACCAGCAGCCAACAGGGAAACGAGCAGTACTTC,NA,TRBV15,TRBJ2-7,NA,13
CASSIGLEDPRYEQYF,TGTGCCAGTAGTATAGGACTAGAAGACCCCAGGTACGAGCAGTACTTC,NA,TRBV19,TRBJ2-7,NA,16
CASSHQGGGRHNEQFF,TGTGCCAGCAGCCACCAAGGCGGCGGGAGGCACAATGAGCAGTTCTTC,TRBD2,TRBV3-1/TRBV3-2,TRBJ2-1,NA,16
CASSRAGTGHGELFF,TGTGCCAGCTCAAGAGCGGGGACAGGGCACGGGGAGCTGTTTTTT,TRBD1,TRBV18,TRBJ2-2,once,15
CASSLANGGRYF,TGTGCCAGCAGCTTAGCGAACGGCGGGCGGTACTTC,NA,TRBV7-8,TRBJ2-5,NA,12
CASSRDRQETQYF,TGTGCCAGCAGCCGGGACAGGCAAGAGACCCAGTACTTC,TRBD1,TRBV7-2,TRBJ2-5,NA,13
CSVGSDIYGYTF,TGCAGCGTTGGCTCGGACATCTATGGCTACACCTTC,NA,TRBV29-1,TRBJ1-2,NA,12
CASSTRGTLETQYF,TGTGCCAGTAGTACTAGAGGGACATTGGAGACCCAGTACTTC,NA,TRBV19,TRBJ2-5,NA,14
CASSLYGLNSNQPQHF,TGTGCCAGCAGTTTATATGGGCTTAATAGCAATCAGCCCCAGCATTTT,NA,TRBV28,TRBJ1-5,NA,16
CSVDWSGTVREQRRNNEQFF,TGCAGCGTTGATTGGTCTGGGACAGTTAGGGAACAGCGGAGAAACAATGAGCAGTTCTTC,TRBD1,TRBV29-1,TRBJ2-1,NA,20
CASSQDWQANYGYTF,TGCGCCAGCAGCCAAGATTGGCAGGCTAACTATGGCTACACCTTC,NA,TRBV4-3,TRBJ1-2,NA,15
CASSLGSSGTDTQYF,TGTGCCAGCAGTTTGGGCTCTTCAGGCACAGATACGCAGTATTTT,NA,TRBV28,TRBJ2-3,NA,15
CASRGLNTGELFF,TGTGCCAGCAGGGGACTTAACACCGGGGAGCTGTTTTTT,NA,TRBV12-3/TRBV12-4,TRBJ2-2,NA,13
CASSYGLRYTF,TGTGCCAGCAGCTACGGTTTGCGCTACACCTTC,NA,TRBV5-4,TRBJ1-2,NA,11
CASSLDLRGGGYTF,TGTGCCAGCAGCTTAGATCTCCGGGGTGGCGGCTACACCTTC,NA,TRBV7-9,TRBJ1-2,NA,14
CAIAQGGTNNGYTF,TGTGCCATCGCCCAGGGAGGGACCAACAATGGCTACACCTTC,NA,TRBV10-3,TRBJ1-2,NA,14
CASSRGGYEQYF,TGTGCCAGCAGCCGCGGCGGCTACGAGCAGTACTTC,NA,TRBV6-5,TRBJ2-7,NA,12
CASSQDTGLAGGQETQYF,TGCGCCAGCAGCCAAGATACGGGACTAGCGGGGGGTCAAGAGACCCAGTACTTC,TRBD2,TRBV4-1,TRBJ2-5,NA,18
CASRTGHLNTEAFF,TGTGCCAGCAGAACGGGACACCTGAACACTGAAGCTTTCTTT,NA,TRBV6-5,TRBJ1-1,NA,14
CAISGGTSGGPQETQYF,TGTGCCATCAGTGGAGGGACTAGCGGGGGTCCCCAAGAGACCCAGTACTTC,TRBD2,TRBV10-3,TRBJ2-5,NA,17
CASSRGTSGIYGGTQYF,TGTGCCAGCAGCCGGGGGACTAGCGGGATTTACGGGGGTACGCAGTATTTT,TRBD2,TRBV3-1/TRBV3-2,TRBJ2-3,NA,17
CASSVAGHQGTEAFF,TGTGCCAGCAGCGTAGCTGGGCACCAGGGGACTGAAGCTTTCTTT,NA,TRBV9,TRBJ1-1,NA,15
CASNGGQGEQFF,TGTGCCAGCAACGGGGGTCAGGGTGAGCAGTTCTTC,NA,TRBV6-5,TRBJ2-1,NA,12
CASSPGDGGAETQYF,TGTGCCAGCAGCCCGGGGGACGGCGGCGCGGAGACCCAGTACTTC,NA,TRBV5-4,TRBJ2-5,few,15
CASSPGQGRTEAFF,TGTGCCAGCAGCCCCGGACAGGGTAGGACTGAAGCTTTCTTT,TRBD1,TRBV7-9,TRBJ1-1,NA,14
CASSRRGLVETQYF,TGTGCCAGCAGTCGGCGGGGTCTAGTAGAGACCCAGTACTTC,NA,TRBV27,TRBJ2-5,NA,14
CATRMNSNQPQHF,TGTGCCACTAGAATGAACTCGAATCAGCCCCAGCATTTT,NA,TRBV10-3,TRBJ1-5,NA,13
CAGSGQGSRNEQFF,TGTGCCGGCTCGGGACAGGGGTCTAGAAATGAGCAGTTCTTC,TRBD1,TRBV6-6,TRBJ2-1,NA,14
CASSSGTGELFF,TGTGCCAGCAGCTCCGGCACCGGGGAGCTGTTTTTT,NA,TRBV7-9,TRBJ2-2,NA,12
CASRQGGLGGGYTF,TGTGCCAGCAGGCAAGGGGGCCTCGGGGGTGGCTACACCTTC,TRBD1,TRBV6-5,TRBJ1-2,once,14
CASSVRSSYNEQFF,TGCGCCAGCAGTGTCAGAAGCTCCTACAATGAGCAGTTCTTC,NA,TRBV10-2,TRBJ2-1,NA,14
CASSQGQGATDTQYF,TGTGCCAGCAGCCAAGGGCAGGGGGCAACAGATACGCAGTATTTT,TRBD1,TRBV3-1/TRBV3-2,TRBJ2-3,NA,15
CASRNTRGFYEQYF,TGTGCCAGCAGGAACACCAGGGGGTTCTACGAGCAGTACTTC,TRBD1,TRBV6-5,TRBJ2-7,once,14
CASSLAVSNEKLFF,TGTGCCAGCAGCTTAGCAGTATCTAATGAAAAACTGTTTTTT,NA,TRBV11-2,TRBJ1-4,NA,14
CASSPRQGLYEQFF,TGTGCCAGCAGCCCCCGACAGGGATTATATGAGCAGTTCTTC,TRBD1,TRBV5-4,TRBJ2-1,NA,14
CASSSTGTTSNTEAFF,TGTGCCAGCAGCTCCACCGGGACAACGAGCAACACTGAAGCTTTCTTT,NA,TRBV7-2,TRBJ1-1,NA,16
CASSFPDRDKETQYF,TGTGCCAGCAGCTTCCCGGACCGGGACAAAGAGACCCAGTACTTC,NA,TRBV7-8,TRBJ2-5,NA,15
CASSQGADNSPLHF,TGTGCCAGTAGCCAGGGGGCTGATAATTCACCCCTCCACTTT,TRBD1,TRBV19,TRBJ1-6,NA,14
CASSQTGYNYEQYF,TGTGCCAGCAGCCAGACAGGGTATAACTACGAGCAGTACTTC,TRBD1,TRBV11-3,TRBJ2-7,NA,14
CAISEGQLYEQYF,TGTGCCATCAGTGAGGGACAACTCTACGAGCAGTACTTC,NA,TRBV10-3,TRBJ2-7,NA,13